What follows is one TCR beta chain and its context. Its antigen remains unidentified. At one boundary the junction diverges from the germline segment, which might be a read error. The study reverse transcribed the entire isolated RNA, so it sequenced expressed TCRB transcripts. Data came from immunoSEQ multiplex PCR; TCRdb stores just in-frame clones and leaves some out. This table holds roughly 240,000 clones, 20% to 25% found once. The entry originates in a study of beta chain features in type 1 diabetes. Germline CDR1 and CDR2: SGHTA and FQGTGA. The CDR3 sequence is 14 residues long. Regarding the study as a whole: In every one of the four CD4+ subsets, TCRB CDR3s were moderately but significantly shorter in Type 1 diabetes patients. Healthy donors had naive, central memory and Treg TCRB repertoires that appeared less similar than those seen among patients.

CD4+ naive, central memory, regulatory and stem cell-like memory subsets were isolated by sorting on CD45RO/CCR7/CD25/CD127/CD95/CD27. Material for sequencing was naive CD4+ T cells from blood. The TCR sequence derives from a young woman with type 1 diabetes. This chain connects TRBV7-3 to TRBJ1-1; maybe TRBD1 (5 bases). CDR3 amino acids: CASSLTGGPREAFF. CDR3 DNA sequence: TGTGCCAGCAGCCTAACGGGGGGACCTCGGGAAGCTTTCTTT.